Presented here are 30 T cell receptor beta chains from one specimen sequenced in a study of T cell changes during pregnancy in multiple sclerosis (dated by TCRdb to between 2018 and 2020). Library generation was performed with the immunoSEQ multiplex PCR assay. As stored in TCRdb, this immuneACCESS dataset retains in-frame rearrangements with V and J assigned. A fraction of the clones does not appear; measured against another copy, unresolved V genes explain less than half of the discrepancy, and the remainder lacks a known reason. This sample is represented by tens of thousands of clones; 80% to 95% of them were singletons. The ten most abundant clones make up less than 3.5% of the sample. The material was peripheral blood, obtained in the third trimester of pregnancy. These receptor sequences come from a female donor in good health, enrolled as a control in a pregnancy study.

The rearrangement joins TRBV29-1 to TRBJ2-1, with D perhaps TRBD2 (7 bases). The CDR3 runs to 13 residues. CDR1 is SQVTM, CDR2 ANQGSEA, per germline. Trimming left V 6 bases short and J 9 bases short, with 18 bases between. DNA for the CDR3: TGCAGCGTGAAAGGGGGGGCATTGGGTGAGCAGTTCTTC. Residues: CSVKGGALGEQFF.

CDR3 protein: CASSLGGWGTDTQYF. CDR3 sequence (DNA): TGTGCCAGCAGCTTGGGGGGTTGGGGCACAGATACGCAGTATTTT. This chain links TRBV7-8 with TRBJ2-3, with D possibly matching TRBD2 (6 bases). V was trimmed by 3 bases and J by 1 base, leaving 11 bases between them. The CDR3 is made up of 15 amino acids. Per germline, CDR1 SGHVS and CDR2 FQNEAQ.

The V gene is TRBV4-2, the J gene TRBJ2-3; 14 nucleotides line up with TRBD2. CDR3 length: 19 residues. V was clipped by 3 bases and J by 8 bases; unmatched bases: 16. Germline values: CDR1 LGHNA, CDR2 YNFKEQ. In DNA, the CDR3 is TGTGCCAGCAGCCAGGAGACCGGGACTAGCGGGAGAACGACGGGTACGCAGTATTTT. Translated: CASSQETGTSGRTTGTQYF.

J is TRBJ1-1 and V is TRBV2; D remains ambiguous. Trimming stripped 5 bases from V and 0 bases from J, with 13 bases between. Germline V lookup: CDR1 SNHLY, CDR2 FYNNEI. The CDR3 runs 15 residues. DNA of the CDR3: TGTGCCAGCAGTCCTTTCGGGTCTTTGAACACTGAAGCTTTCTTT. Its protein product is CASSPFGSLNTEAFF.

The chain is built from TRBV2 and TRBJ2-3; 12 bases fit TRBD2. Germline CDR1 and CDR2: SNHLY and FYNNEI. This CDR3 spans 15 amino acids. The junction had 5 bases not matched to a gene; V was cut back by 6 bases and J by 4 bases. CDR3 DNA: TGTGCCAGCAGGACGACTAGCGGGAGTGCAGATACGCAGTATTTT. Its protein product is CASRTTSGSADTQYF.

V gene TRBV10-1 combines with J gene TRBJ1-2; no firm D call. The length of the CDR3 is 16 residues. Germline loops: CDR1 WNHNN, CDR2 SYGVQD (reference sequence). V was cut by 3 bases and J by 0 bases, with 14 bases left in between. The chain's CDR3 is CASSDKRHSPNYGYTF. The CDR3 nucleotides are TGCGCCAGCAGTGATAAACGGCACAGTCCTAACTATGGCTACACCTTC.

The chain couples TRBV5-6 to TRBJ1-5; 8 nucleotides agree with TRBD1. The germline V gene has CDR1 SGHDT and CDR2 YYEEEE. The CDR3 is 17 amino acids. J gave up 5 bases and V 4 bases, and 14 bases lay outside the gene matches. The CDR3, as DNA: TGTGCCAGCAGCAGATTGAATTGGATGGACAGGGATCAGCCCCAGCATTTT. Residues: CASSRLNWMDRDQPQHF. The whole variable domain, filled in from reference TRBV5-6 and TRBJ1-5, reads DAGVTQSPTHLIKTRGQQVTLRCSPKSGHDTVSWYQQALGQGPQFIFQYYEEEERQRGNFPDRFSGHQFPNYSSELNVNALLLGDSALYLCASSRLNWMDRDQPQHFGDGTRLSIL.

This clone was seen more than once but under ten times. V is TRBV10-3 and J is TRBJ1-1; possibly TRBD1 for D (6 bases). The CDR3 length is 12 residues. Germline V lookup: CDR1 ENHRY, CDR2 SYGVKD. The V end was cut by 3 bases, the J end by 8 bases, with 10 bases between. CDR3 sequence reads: CAISEQGFEAFF. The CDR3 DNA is TGTGCCATCAGTGAACAGGGTTTCGAAGCTTTCTTT.

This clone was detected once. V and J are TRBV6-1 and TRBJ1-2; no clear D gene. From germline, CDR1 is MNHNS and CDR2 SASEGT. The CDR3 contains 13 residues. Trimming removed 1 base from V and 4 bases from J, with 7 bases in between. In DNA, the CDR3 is TGTGCCAGCAGTGAAGGAGCGGGCTATGGCTACACCTTC. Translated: CASSEGAGYGYTF.

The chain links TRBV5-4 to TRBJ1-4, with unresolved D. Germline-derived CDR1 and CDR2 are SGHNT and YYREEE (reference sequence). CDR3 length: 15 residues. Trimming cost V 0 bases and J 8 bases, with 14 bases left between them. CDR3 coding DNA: TGTGCCAGCAGCTTGGGGGCTAGCAGACCGGAAAAACTGTTTTTT. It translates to CASSLGASRPEKLFF.

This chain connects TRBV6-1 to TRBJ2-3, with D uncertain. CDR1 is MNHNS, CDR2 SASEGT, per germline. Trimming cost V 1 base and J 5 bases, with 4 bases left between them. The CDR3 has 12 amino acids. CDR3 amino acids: CASSEVVDTQYF. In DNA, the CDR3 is TGTGCCAGCAGTGAAGTAGTAGATACGCAGTATTTT.

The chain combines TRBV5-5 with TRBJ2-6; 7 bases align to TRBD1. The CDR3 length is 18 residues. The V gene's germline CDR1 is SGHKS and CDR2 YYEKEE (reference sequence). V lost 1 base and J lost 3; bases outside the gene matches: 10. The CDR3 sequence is CASSLPGGSLSGANVLTF. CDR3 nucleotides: TGTGCCAGCAGCTTGCCAGGGGGTTCGCTTAGTGGGGCCAACGTCCTGACTTTC.

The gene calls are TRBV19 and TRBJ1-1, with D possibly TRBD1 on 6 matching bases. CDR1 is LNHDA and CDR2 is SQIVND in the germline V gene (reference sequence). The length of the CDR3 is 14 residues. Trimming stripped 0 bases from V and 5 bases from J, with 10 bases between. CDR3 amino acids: CASSIDRQVTEAFF. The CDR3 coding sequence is TGTGCCAGTAGTATAGATCGACAGGTAACTGAAGCTTTCTTT.

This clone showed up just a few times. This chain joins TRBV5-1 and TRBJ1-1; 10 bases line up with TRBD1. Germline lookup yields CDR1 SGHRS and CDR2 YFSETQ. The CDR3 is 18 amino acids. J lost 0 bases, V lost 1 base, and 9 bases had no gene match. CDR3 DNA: TGCGCCAGCAGCTTGTGGGGACAGGGGATTAGTATGAACACTGAAGCTTTCTTT. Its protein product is CASSLWGQGISMNTEAFF.

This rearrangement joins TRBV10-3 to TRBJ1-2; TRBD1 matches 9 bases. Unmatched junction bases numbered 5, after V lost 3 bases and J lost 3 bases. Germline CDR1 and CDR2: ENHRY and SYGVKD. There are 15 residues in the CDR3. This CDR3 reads CAISEARTGDYGYTF. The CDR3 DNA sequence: TGTGCCATCAGTGAAGCACGGACAGGGGACTATGGCTACACCTTC.

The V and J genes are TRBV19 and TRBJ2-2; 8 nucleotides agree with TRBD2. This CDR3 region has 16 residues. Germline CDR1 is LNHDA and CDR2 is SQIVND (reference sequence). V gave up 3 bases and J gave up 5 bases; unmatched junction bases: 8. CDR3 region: CASSIKAGVVTGELFF. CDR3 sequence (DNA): TGTGCCAGTAGTATTAAAGCGGGAGTAGTGACCGGGGAGCTGTTTTTT.

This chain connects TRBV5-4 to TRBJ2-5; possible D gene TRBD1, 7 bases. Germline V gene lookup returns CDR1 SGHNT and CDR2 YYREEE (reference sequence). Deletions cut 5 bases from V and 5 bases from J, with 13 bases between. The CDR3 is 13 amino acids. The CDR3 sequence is CASRSEGQETQYF. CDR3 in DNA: TGTGCCAGCAGGTCGGAGGGACAGGAGACCCAGTACTTC.

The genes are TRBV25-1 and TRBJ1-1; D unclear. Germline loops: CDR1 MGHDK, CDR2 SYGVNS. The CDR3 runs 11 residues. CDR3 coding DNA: TGTGCTACCGGGGAGAGCACTGAAGCTTTCTTT. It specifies CATGESTEAFF.

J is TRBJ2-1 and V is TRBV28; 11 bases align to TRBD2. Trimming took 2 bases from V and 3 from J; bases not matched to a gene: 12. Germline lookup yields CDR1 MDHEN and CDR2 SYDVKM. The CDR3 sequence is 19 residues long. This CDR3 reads CASSLRELAGEGDYNEQFF. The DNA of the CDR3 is TGTGCCAGCAGTTTAAGGGAACTAGCGGGAGAGGGGGACTACAATGAGCAGTTCTTC.

CDR3 DNA sequence: TGTGCTAGTGGTTTGAGTTGGGGGACAGGGGCAGAGCAGCCCCAGCATTTT. Translation gives CASGLSWGTGAEQPQHF. The V and J genes are TRBV12-5 and TRBJ1-5; TRBD1 matches at 10 bases. The length of the CDR3 is 17 residues. CDR1 is LGHNT, CDR2 FRNRAP, per germline. V was pared by 2 bases and J by 7 bases, with 11 bases of the junction left unmatched.

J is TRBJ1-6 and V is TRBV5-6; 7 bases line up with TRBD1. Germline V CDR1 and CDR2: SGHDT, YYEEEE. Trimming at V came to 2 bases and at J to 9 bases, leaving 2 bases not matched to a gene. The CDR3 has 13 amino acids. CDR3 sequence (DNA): TGTGCCAGCAGCTTCGACAGGGCTTCACCCCTCCACTTT. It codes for CASSFDRASPLHF. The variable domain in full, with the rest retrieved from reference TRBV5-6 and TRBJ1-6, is DAGVTQSPTHLIKTRGQQVTLRCSPKSGHDTVSWYQQALGQGPQFIFQYYEEEERQRGNFPDRFSGHQFPNYSSELNVNALLLGDSALYLCASSFDRASPLHFGNGTRLTVT.

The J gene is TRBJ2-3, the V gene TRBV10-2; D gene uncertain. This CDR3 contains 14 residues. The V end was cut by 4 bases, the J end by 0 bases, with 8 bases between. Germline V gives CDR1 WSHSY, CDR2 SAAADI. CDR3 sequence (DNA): TGCGCCAGCAGTGTCTGGCGGAGCACAGATACGCAGTATTTT. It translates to CASSVWRSTDTQYF.

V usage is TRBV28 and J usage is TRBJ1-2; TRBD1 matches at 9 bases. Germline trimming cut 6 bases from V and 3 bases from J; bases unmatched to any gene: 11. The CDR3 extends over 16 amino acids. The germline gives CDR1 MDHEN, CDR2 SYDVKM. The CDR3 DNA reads TGTGCCAGCAGGGAGGGACAGGGACGGCCTTACTATGGCTACACCTTC. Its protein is CASREGQGRPYYGYTF.

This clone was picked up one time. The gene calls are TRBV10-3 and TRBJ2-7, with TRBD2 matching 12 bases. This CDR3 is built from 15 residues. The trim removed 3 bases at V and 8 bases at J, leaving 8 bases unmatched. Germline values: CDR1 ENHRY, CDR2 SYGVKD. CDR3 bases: TGTGCCATCAGTGATTCCGGGACTAGCGGGTACAAGCAGTACTTC. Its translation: CAISDSGTSGYKQYF.

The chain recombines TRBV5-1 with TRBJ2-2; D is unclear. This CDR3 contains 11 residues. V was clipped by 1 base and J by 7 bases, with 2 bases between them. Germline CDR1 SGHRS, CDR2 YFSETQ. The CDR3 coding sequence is TGCGCCAGCAGCTTGTACGGGGAGCTGTTTTTT. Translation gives CASSLYGELFF. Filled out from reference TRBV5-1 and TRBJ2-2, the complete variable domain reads KAGVTQTPRYLIKTRGQQVTLSCSPISGHRSVSWYQQTPGQGLQFLFEYFSETQRNKGNFPGRFSGRQFSNSRSEMNVSTLELGDSALYLCASSLYGELFFGEGSRLTVL.

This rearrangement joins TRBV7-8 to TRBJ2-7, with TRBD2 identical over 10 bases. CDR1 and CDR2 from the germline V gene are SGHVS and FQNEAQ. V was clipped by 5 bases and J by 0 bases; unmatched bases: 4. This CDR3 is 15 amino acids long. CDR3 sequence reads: CASSGLAVSSYEQYF. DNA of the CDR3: TGTGCCAGCAGCGGACTAGCGGTTAGCTCCTACGAGCAGTACTTC.

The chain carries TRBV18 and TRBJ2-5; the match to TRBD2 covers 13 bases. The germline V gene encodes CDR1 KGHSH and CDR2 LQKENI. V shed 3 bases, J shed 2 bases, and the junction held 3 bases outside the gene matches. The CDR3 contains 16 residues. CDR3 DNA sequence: TGTGCCAGCTCACCGCGACTAGCGGGGGGACAAGAGACCCAGTACTTC. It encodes CASSPRLAGGQETQYF. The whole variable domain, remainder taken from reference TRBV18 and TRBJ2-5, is NAGVMQNPRHLVRRRGQEARLRCSPMKGHSHVYWYRQLPEEGLKFMVYLQKENIIDESGMPKERFSAEFPKEGPSILRIQQVVRGDSAAYFCASSPRLAGGQETQYFGPGTRLLVL.

The CDR3 loop reads CASSLGNRGLPNYGYTF. The DNA for the CDR3 is TGTGCCAGCAGCTTAGGTAACAGGGGGCTACCTAACTATGGCTACACCTTC. The genes are TRBV11-2 and TRBJ1-2, with 9 bases identical to TRBD1. This CDR3 is built from 17 residues. The ends lost 1 base at V and 0 bases at J; junction bases unmatched: 6. The germline V gene has CDR1 SGHAT and CDR2 FQNNGV.

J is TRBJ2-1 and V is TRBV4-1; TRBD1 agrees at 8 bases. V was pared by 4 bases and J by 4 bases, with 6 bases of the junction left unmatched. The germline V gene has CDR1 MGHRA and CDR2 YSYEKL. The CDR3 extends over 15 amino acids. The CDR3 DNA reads TGCGCCAGCAGCCCCACCAGGGGGCGATACAATGAGCAGTTCTTC. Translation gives CASSPTRGRYNEQFF.

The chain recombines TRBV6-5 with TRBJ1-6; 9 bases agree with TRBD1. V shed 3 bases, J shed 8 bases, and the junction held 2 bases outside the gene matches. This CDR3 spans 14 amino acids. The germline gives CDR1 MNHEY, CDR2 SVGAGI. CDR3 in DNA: TGTGCCAGCAGTTATGGGGACAGGGATTCACCCCTCCACTTT. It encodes CASSYGDRDSPLHF.